These T cell receptor beta chains were read from a single sample in a study of identical twins. Using its own MiXCR run on the 5' RACE reads, TCRdb lists one record per CDR3 protein. The sample has a few hundred thousand distinct CDR3 sequences; 9.6% are singletons. In addition, the sample was reused for a study of yellow fever vaccine responses in identical twins.

Sequenced input: PBMCs. Receptors originate from a woman younger than 30 in good health. The CDR3 runs from the conserved cysteine through the conserved F or W. A D gene is named only where the DNA matches it firmly. Not all rows give a size; the values are once, few, many and, for expanded clones, a class.

d_gene: TRBD2
abundance: .
j_gene: TRBJ2-2
v_gene: TRBV10-3
CDR3nt: TGTGCCATCAGCTTGGGACTAAACACCGGGGAGCTGTTTTTT
CDR3aa: CAISLGLNTGELFF

d_gene: TRBD2
abundance: few
j_gene: TRBJ2-7
v_gene: TRBV29-1
CDR3nt: TGCAGCGTTGAACTAGCGGATAGCTCCTACGAGCAGTACTTC
CDR3aa: CSVELADSSYEQYF

d_gene: .
abundance: few
j_gene: TRBJ2-5
v_gene: TRBV11-1
CDR3nt: TGTGCCAGCAGCACCCAGGGGTTTCAAGAGACCCAGTACTTC
CDR3aa: CASSTQGFQETQYF

d_gene: TRBD2
abundance: .
j_gene: TRBJ2-1
v_gene: TRBV30
CDR3nt: TGTGCCTGGAACCTAGCGGGGGTATACAATGAGCAGTTCTTC
CDR3aa: CAWNLAGVYNEQFF

d_gene: .
abundance: .
j_gene: TRBJ1-6
v_gene: TRBV6-1
CDR3nt: TGTGCCAGCTGGAATTCGGGAAATAATTCACCCCTCCACTTT
CDR3aa: CASWNSGNNSPLHF

d_gene: .
abundance: few
j_gene: TRBJ2-2
v_gene: TRBV12-3/TRBV12-4
CDR3nt: TGTGCAGGAGGAGACACCTCCCGAGGGCTGTTTTTT
CDR3aa: CAGGDTSRGLFF

d_gene: .
abundance: many
j_gene: TRBJ2-2
v_gene: TRBV5-1
CDR3nt: TGCGCCAGCAGCTTGGGTCCCGCTCACACCGGGGAGCTGTTTTTT
CDR3aa: CASSLGPAHTGELFF

d_gene: .
abundance: few
j_gene: TRBJ2-5
v_gene: TRBV5-1
CDR3nt: TGCGCCAGCAGCACCCAAACAACAGGGAAAGAGACCCAGTACTTC
CDR3aa: CASSTQTTGKETQYF

d_gene: .
abundance: many
j_gene: TRBJ1-5
v_gene: TRBV12-3/TRBV12-4
CDR3nt: TGTGCCAGCAGTTCCAGGGTTTTGTCCCAGCATTTT
CDR3aa: CASSSRVLSQHF

d_gene: TRBD1
abundance: many
j_gene: TRBJ1-4
v_gene: TRBV28
CDR3nt: TGTGCCAGCAGTCCCGGGACAGTTAATGAAAAACTGTTTTTT
CDR3aa: CASSPGTVNEKLFF

d_gene: TRBD1
abundance: few
j_gene: TRBJ2-7
v_gene: TRBV5-1
CDR3nt: TGCGCCAGCAGCCCCGAAGGACAGGGTTTCAACGAGCAGTACTTC
CDR3aa: CASSPEGQGFNEQYF

d_gene: .
abundance: many
j_gene: TRBJ2-2
v_gene: TRBV4-3
CDR3nt: TGCGCCAGCAGCCAAGCGGGGCCGAACACCGGGGAGCTGTTTTTT
CDR3aa: CASSQAGPNTGELFF

d_gene: .
abundance: few
j_gene: TRBJ1-4
v_gene: TRBV10-3
CDR3nt: TGTGCCATCAGTGGGGAAGGTGAAAAACTGTTTTTT
CDR3aa: CAISGEGEKLFF

d_gene: TRBD1
abundance: .
j_gene: TRBJ2-5
v_gene: TRBV4-2
CDR3nt: TGTGCCAGCAGCCAAGACCAGGGGGCGGGCCAAGAGACCCAGTACTTC
CDR3aa: CASSQDQGAGQETQYF

d_gene: TRBD1
abundance: .
j_gene: TRBJ2-3
v_gene: TRBV18
CDR3nt: TGTGCCAGCTCACCCGAAAACAGGGGGCTCTCAGATACGCAGTATTTT
CDR3aa: CASSPENRGLSDTQYF

d_gene: .
abundance: .
j_gene: TRBJ2-5
v_gene: TRBV5-1
CDR3nt: TGCGCCAGCAGCTTGAGGCCAGGGCGAGAGACCCAGTACTTC
CDR3aa: CASSLRPGRETQYF

d_gene: .
abundance: few
j_gene: TRBJ1-4
v_gene: TRBV9
CDR3nt: TGTGCCAGCAGCGCAGCAGGGGCGGGTGAAAAACTGTTTTTT
CDR3aa: CASSAAGAGEKLFF

d_gene: .
abundance: many
j_gene: TRBJ2-1
v_gene: TRBV20-1
CDR3nt: TGCAGTGTCGCCCACGGATCCTCCTACAATGAGCAGTTCTTC
CDR3aa: CSVAHGSSYNEQFF

d_gene: .
abundance: many
j_gene: TRBJ1-1
v_gene: TRBV7-9
CDR3nt: TGTGCCAGCAGCTTACCGCGGACGGGTAACACTGAAGCTTTCTTT
CDR3aa: CASSLPRTGNTEAFF

d_gene: TRBD1
abundance: many
j_gene: TRBJ1-2
v_gene: TRBV20-1
CDR3nt: TGCAGTGCCCCGACCAATACCCGGGACAGGGACGACTATGGCTACACCTTC
CDR3aa: CSAPTNTRDRDDYGYTF

d_gene: .
abundance: .
j_gene: TRBJ1-2
v_gene: TRBV6-2/TRBV6-3
CDR3nt: TGTGCCAGCAGGGGCCGGAGCATTGAAGATGGCTACACCTTC
CDR3aa: CASRGRSIEDGYTF

d_gene: TRBD1
abundance: .
j_gene: TRBJ2-5
v_gene: TRBV27
CDR3nt: TGTGCCAGCAGTTACACAGGGGGTTGGGGGGAGACCCAGTACTTC
CDR3aa: CASSYTGGWGETQYF

d_gene: TRBD2
abundance: .
j_gene: TRBJ2-4
v_gene: TRBV12-3/TRBV12-4
CDR3nt: TGTGCCAGCAGCCGACTAGCGGGAGGGGCCAACATTCAGTACTTC
CDR3aa: CASSRLAGGANIQYF

d_gene: TRBD1
abundance: .
j_gene: TRBJ1-5
v_gene: TRBV20-1
CDR3nt: TGCAGTGCTAGAGATACCGGACAGGGCAATCAGCCCCAGCATTTT
CDR3aa: CSARDTGQGNQPQHF

d_gene: .
abundance: few
j_gene: TRBJ2-1
v_gene: TRBV3-1
CDR3nt: TGTGCCAGCAGCCAAGATACACGTGAGCAGTTCTTC
CDR3aa: CASSQDTREQFF

d_gene: TRBD1
abundance: many
j_gene: TRBJ2-5
v_gene: TRBV7-9
CDR3nt: TGTGCCAGCAGCTCCTCGGACAGGCAAAAAGAGACCCAGTACTTC
CDR3aa: CASSSSDRQKETQYF

d_gene: .
abundance: few
j_gene: TRBJ1-1
v_gene: TRBV6-2/TRBV6-3
CDR3nt: TGTGCCAGCAGGGATTTGGACAAGGTCACTGAAGCTTTCTTT
CDR3aa: CASRDLDKVTEAFF

d_gene: .
abundance: few
j_gene: TRBJ1-2
v_gene: TRBV7-3
CDR3nt: TGTGCCAGCAGCTTAACCGGCGGGCCTAACTATGGCTACACCTTC
CDR3aa: CASSLTGGPNYGYTF

d_gene: TRBD2
abundance: few
j_gene: TRBJ2-1
v_gene: TRBV7-2
CDR3nt: TGTGCCAGCAGTCGACTAGCGGGAGTTAGTGAGCAGTTCTTC
CDR3aa: CASSRLAGVSEQFF

d_gene: TRBD2
abundance: few
j_gene: TRBJ2-7
v_gene: TRBV15
CDR3nt: TGTGCCACCAGCCCTAGCGGGAGTTACGAGCAGTACTTC
CDR3aa: CATSPSGSYEQYF

d_gene: .
abundance: few
j_gene: TRBJ1-1
v_gene: TRBV2
CDR3nt: TGTGCCAGCAGTACCGGACCGATCACTGAAGCTTTCTTT
CDR3aa: CASSTGPITEAFF

d_gene: TRBD2
abundance: .
j_gene: TRBJ2-3
v_gene: TRBV28
CDR3nt: TGTGCCAGCTGGGAAGGACTAGCGGGAGTCCCAGATACGCAGTATTTT
CDR3aa: CASWEGLAGVPDTQYF

d_gene: TRBD1
abundance: many
j_gene: TRBJ2-3
v_gene: TRBV5-1
CDR3nt: TGCGCCAGCAGCTTACAGGGGCGTCAAGATACGCAGTATTTT
CDR3aa: CASSLQGRQDTQYF

d_gene: .
abundance: .
j_gene: TRBJ2-3
v_gene: TRBV6-1
CDR3nt: TGTGCCAGCAGGGGCTATGCGGGGGCTCCGGATACGCAGTATTTT
CDR3aa: CASRGYAGAPDTQYF

d_gene: .
abundance: few
j_gene: TRBJ2-7
v_gene: TRBV6-2/TRBV6-3
CDR3nt: TGTGCCAGCAGTTATTCTGCGGTCGACTTTCTACCTACCTACGAGCAGTACTTC
CDR3aa: CASSYSAVDFLPTYEQYF

d_gene: .
abundance: .
j_gene: TRBJ2-2
v_gene: TRBV29-1
CDR3nt: TGCAGCGTTGAGACATCCCCTCCGAGGACCGGGGAGCTGTTTTTT
CDR3aa: CSVETSPPRTGELFF

d_gene: TRBD1
abundance: .
j_gene: TRBJ1-5
v_gene: TRBV20-1
CDR3nt: TGCAGTGCTAGTCTCCAGGGGGTCGGTCAGCCCCAGCATTTT
CDR3aa: CSASLQGVGQPQHF

d_gene: TRBD1
abundance: few
j_gene: TRBJ2-3
v_gene: TRBV5-1
CDR3nt: TGCGCCAGCAGCGCCCGGGACAGACCCACAGATACGCAGTATTTT
CDR3aa: CASSARDRPTDTQYF

d_gene: TRBD1
abundance: few
j_gene: TRBJ2-2
v_gene: TRBV6-2/TRBV6-3
CDR3nt: TGTGCCAGCACTAAGACAGGGTCAGCCACCGGGGAGCTGTTTTTT
CDR3aa: CASTKTGSATGELFF

d_gene: TRBD2
abundance: .
j_gene: TRBJ2-7
v_gene: TRBV12-3/TRBV12-4
CDR3nt: TGTGCCAGCAAGAGGACTAGCGGGAGTTCCTACGAGCAGTACTTC
CDR3aa: CASKRTSGSSYEQYF

d_gene: TRBD1
abundance: .
j_gene: TRBJ2-1
v_gene: TRBV6-2/TRBV6-3
CDR3nt: TGTGCCAGCAGTACCCGGGACAGGTCTAGCCCCTCCTACAATGAGCAGTTCTTC
CDR3aa: CASSTRDRSSPSYNEQFF

d_gene: .
abundance: .
j_gene: TRBJ2-7
v_gene: TRBV20-1
CDR3nt: TGCAGTGCTAGAGATTTGGGGTCTAGAGGTTATTTCGACGAGCAGTACTTC
CDR3aa: CSARDLGSRGYFDEQYF

d_gene: TRBD2
abundance: few
j_gene: TRBJ2-3
v_gene: TRBV29-1
CDR3nt: TGCAGCGTTGAAGGCCTACTAGCGGCTAGCACAGATACGCAGTATTTT
CDR3aa: CSVEGLLAASTDTQYF

d_gene: .
abundance: many
j_gene: TRBJ2-7
v_gene: TRBV5-1
CDR3nt: TGCGCCAGCAGCTTGGTCGACAACACCTACGAGCAGTACTTC
CDR3aa: CASSLVDNTYEQYF

d_gene: .
abundance: few
j_gene: TRBJ2-1
v_gene: TRBV25-1
CDR3nt: TGTGCCAGCGGCGACAGCACCCGGTACAATGAGCAGTTCTTC
CDR3aa: CASGDSTRYNEQFF

d_gene: .
abundance: .
j_gene: TRBJ1-2
v_gene: TRBV6-1
CDR3nt: TGTGCCAGCAGTGAAGTTGGTGGCCAGGGGAGCTATGGCTACACCTTC
CDR3aa: CASSEVGGQGSYGYTF

d_gene: TRBD1
abundance: few
j_gene: TRBJ2-7
v_gene: TRBV12-3/TRBV12-4
CDR3nt: TGTGCCAGCAGCCCCGGACAGGGGGCTTCCACCGAGCAGTACTTC
CDR3aa: CASSPGQGASTEQYF

d_gene: TRBD2
abundance: few
j_gene: TRBJ2-1
v_gene: TRBV20-1
CDR3nt: TGCAGTGTGGGTATACGCGGGGGGGCGGGAAATGAGCAGTTCTTC
CDR3aa: CSVGIRGGAGNEQFF

d_gene: TRBD1
abundance: .
j_gene: TRBJ2-7
v_gene: TRBV5-1
CDR3nt: TGCGCCAGCAGCCAAACGAGACCGACAGGGAACTACGAGCAGTACTTC
CDR3aa: CASSQTRPTGNYEQYF

d_gene: TRBD1
abundance: few
j_gene: TRBJ1-1
v_gene: TRBV11-2
CDR3nt: TGTGCCAGCAGCCGGGACAGTGGGGTCACTGAAGCTTTCTTT
CDR3aa: CASSRDSGVTEAFF

d_gene: TRBD1
abundance: .
j_gene: TRBJ2-1
v_gene: TRBV7-2
CDR3nt: TGTGCCAGCAGCTTAGTGGGGACAGGGAGCTCCTACAATGAGCAGTTCTTC
CDR3aa: CASSLVGTGSSYNEQFF

d_gene: .
abundance: .
j_gene: TRBJ2-7
v_gene: TRBV20-1
CDR3nt: TGCAGTGCCAGGCCGAAAGAGACTAGTACAATCTACGAGCAGTACTTC
CDR3aa: CSARPKETSTIYEQYF

d_gene: TRBD2
abundance: many
j_gene: TRBJ2-1
v_gene: TRBV4-1
CDR3nt: TGCGCCAGCAGCCAAGATAGCGGGTCCGCCAATGAGCAGTTCTTC
CDR3aa: CASSQDSGSANEQFF

d_gene: .
abundance: .
j_gene: TRBJ2-6
v_gene: TRBV27
CDR3nt: TGTGCCAGCAGTTCAGACTCTGGGGCCAACGTCCTGACTTTC
CDR3aa: CASSSDSGANVLTF

d_gene: .
abundance: many
j_gene: TRBJ2-7
v_gene: TRBV12-3/TRBV12-4
CDR3nt: TGTGCCAGCAGTTTCACAGGGAGTGAGCAGTACTTC
CDR3aa: CASSFTGSEQYF

d_gene: .
abundance: many
j_gene: TRBJ2-1
v_gene: TRBV29-1
CDR3nt: TGCAGCGTTGGATGGGTCTACAATGAGCAGTTCTTC
CDR3aa: CSVGWVYNEQFF

d_gene: .
abundance: .
j_gene: TRBJ1-4
v_gene: TRBV29-1
CDR3nt: TGCAGCGTTCAGGGAGCAACTAATGAAAAACTGTTTTTT
CDR3aa: CSVQGATNEKLFF

d_gene: .
abundance: few
j_gene: TRBJ1-6
v_gene: TRBV5-1
CDR3nt: TGCGCCAGCAGCTTGAATTGGCCAGCCGGATCACCCCTCCACTTT
CDR3aa: CASSLNWPAGSPLHF

d_gene: .
abundance: many
j_gene: TRBJ2-2
v_gene: TRBV27
CDR3nt: TGTGCCAGCAGTTTTCAAGGCTGGGCAGGAAACACCGGGGAGCTGTTTTTT
CDR3aa: CASSFQGWAGNTGELFF